Described below is a single T cell receptor beta chain sequence and its context. Relative to the germline gene, one junction end is altered; a read error may explain this. CDR1 MDHEN and CDR2 SYDVKM come from the germline V gene. This CDR3 region has 14 residues. TCRdb re-derived calls from the 5' RACE reads in MiXCR, one entry per CDR3 protein. The sample lists 150,000 to 200,000 distinct CDR3 sequences, roughly 12% occurring once. The data are from a study of T-cell memory formation after mild COVID-19. Background on the study: Largely, TCR clusters stayed within a single donor.

J is TRBJ2-1 and V is TRBV28; D not resolved. This TCR derives from a man aged 18 to 35 who had mild COVID-19 (a few samples of this study predate the infection). Cell type and time point are not known. Sequencing was done on a sample of PBMCs or a T cell subset sorted from them (not recorded which). The CDR3, as DNA: TGTGCCAGCAGTTTGGCGGAAACGTACAGTGAGCAGTTCTTC. It specifies CASSLAETYSEQFF. The entire variable domain, with the rest obtained from reference TRBV28 and TRBJ2-1, is as follows: DVKVTQSSRYLVKRTGEKVFLECVQDMDHENMFWYRQDPGLGLRLIYFSYDVKMKEKGDIPEGYSVSREKKERFSLILESASTNQTSMYLCASSLAETYSEQFFGPGTRLTVL.